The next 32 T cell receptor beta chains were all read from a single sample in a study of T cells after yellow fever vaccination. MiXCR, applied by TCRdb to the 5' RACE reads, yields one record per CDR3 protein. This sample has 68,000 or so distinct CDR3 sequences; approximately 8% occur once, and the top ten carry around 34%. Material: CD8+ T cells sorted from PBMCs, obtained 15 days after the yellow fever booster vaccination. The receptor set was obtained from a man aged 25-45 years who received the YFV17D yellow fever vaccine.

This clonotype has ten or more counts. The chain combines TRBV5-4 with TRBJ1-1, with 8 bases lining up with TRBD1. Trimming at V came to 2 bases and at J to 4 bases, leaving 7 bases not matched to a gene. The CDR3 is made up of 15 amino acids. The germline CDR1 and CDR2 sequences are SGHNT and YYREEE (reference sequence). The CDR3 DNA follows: TGTGCCAGCAGCTTTCGGGACAGGTCCACCACTGAAGCTTTCTTT. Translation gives CASSFRDRSTTEAFF.

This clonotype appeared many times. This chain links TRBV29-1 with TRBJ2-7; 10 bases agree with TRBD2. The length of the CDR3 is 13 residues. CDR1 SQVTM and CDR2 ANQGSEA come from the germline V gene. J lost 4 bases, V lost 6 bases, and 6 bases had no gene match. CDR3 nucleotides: TGCAGCGTCCCTGGGACTAGCGATTACGAGCAGTACTTC. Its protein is CSVPGTSDYEQYF.

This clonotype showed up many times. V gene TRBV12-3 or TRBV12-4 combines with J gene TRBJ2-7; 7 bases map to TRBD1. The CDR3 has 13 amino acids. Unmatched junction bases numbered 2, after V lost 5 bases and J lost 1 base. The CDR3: CASSGTESYEQYF. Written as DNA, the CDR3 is TGTGCCAGCAGTGGGACAGAGTCCTACGAGCAGTACTTC.

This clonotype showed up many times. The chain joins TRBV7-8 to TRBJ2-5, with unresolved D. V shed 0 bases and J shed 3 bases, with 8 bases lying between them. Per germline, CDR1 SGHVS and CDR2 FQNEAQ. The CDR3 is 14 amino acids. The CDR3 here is CASSLAGREETQYF. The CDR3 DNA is TGTGCCAGCAGCTTAGCCGGACGCGAAGAGACCCAGTACTTC.

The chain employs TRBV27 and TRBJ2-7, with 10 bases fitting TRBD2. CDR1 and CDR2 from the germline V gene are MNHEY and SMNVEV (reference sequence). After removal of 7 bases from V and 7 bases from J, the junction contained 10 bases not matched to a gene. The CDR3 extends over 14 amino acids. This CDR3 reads CASTLLAGSLEQYF. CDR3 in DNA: TGTGCCAGCACCCTACTAGCGGGGTCTCTGGAGCAGTACTTC.

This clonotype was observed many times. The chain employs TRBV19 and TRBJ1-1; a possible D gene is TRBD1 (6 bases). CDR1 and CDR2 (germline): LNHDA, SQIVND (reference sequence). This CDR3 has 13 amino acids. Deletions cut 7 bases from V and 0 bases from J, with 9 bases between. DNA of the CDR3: TGTGCCAGTACGGGACAATTGAACACTGAAGCTTTCTTT. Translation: CASTGQLNTEAFF.

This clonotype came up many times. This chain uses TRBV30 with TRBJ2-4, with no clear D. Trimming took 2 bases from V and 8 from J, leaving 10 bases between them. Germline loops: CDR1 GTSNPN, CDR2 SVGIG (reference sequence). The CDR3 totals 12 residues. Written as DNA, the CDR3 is TGTGCCTGGAGTATAGTCGGAGACATTCAGTACTTC. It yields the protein CAWSIVGDIQYF.

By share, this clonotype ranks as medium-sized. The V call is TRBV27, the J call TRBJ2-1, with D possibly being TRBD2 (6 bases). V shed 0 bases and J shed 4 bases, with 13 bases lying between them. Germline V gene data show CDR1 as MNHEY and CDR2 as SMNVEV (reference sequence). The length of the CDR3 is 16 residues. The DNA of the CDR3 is TGTGCCAGCAGTTTATCGGGGGGAGCGCTTTACAATGAGCAGTTCTTC. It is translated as CASSLSGGALYNEQFF.

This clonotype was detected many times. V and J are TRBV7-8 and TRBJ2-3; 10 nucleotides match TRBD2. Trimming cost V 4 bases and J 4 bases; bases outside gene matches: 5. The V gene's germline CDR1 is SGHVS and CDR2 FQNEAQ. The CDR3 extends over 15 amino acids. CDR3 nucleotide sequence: TGTGCCAGCAGCTACCTAGCGGGAGTACCAGATACGCAGTATTTT. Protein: CASSYLAGVPDTQYF.

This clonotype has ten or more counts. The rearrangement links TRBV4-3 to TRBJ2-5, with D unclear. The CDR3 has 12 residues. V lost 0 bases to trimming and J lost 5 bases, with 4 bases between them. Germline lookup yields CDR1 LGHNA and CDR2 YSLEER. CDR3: CASSQEGETQYF. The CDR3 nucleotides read TGCGCCAGCAGCCAAGAAGGCGAGACCCAGTACTTC.

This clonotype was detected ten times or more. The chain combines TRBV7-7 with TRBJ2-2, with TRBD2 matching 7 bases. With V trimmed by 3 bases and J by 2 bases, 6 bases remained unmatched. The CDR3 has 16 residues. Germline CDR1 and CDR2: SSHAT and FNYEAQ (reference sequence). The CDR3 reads CASSFVLAENTGELFF. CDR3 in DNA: TGTGCCAGCAGCTTTGTGCTAGCGGAAAACACCGGGGAGCTGTTTTTT.

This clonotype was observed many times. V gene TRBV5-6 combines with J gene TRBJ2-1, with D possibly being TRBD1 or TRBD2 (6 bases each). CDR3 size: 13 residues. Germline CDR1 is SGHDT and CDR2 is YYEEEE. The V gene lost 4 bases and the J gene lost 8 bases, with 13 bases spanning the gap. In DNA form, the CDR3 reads TGTGCCAGCAGCCTCATGGGGGGCCATGAGCAGTTCTTC. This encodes CASSLMGGHEQFF.

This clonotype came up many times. CDR3 bases: TGTGCCAGCAGTTCGACAGGGGGAGGGATGAAGCAGTTCTTC. Its protein product is CASSSTGGGMKQFF. This chain joins TRBV27 and TRBJ2-1; 9 positions agree with TRBD1. The CDR3 sequence is 14 residues long. The germline gives CDR1 MNHEY, CDR2 SMNVEV (reference sequence). J lost 11 bases, V lost 4 bases, and 9 bases had no gene match.

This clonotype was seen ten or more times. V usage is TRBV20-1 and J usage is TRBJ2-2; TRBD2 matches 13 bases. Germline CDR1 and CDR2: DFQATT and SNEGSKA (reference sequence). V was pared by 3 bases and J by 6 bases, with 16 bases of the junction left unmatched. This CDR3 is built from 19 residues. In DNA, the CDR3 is TGCAGTGCTAGGGATTGGGTTGGACTAGCGGGAGCCAGCGCCGGGGAGCTGTTTTTT. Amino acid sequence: CSARDWVGLAGASAGELFF.

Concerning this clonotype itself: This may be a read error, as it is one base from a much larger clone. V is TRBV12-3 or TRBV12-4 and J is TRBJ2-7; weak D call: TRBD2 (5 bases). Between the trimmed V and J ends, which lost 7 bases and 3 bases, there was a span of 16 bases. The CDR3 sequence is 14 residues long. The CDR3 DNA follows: TGTGCCAGCACGTCCCTGGAGGCTTTCTACGAGCAGTACTTC. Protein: CASTSLEAFYEQYF.

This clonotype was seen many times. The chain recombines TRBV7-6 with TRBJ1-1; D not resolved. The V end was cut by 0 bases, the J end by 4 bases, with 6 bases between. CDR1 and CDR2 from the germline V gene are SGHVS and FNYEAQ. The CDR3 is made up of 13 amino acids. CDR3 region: CASSLADLTEAFF. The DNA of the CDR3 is TGTGCCAGCAGCTTAGCGGACCTCACTGAAGCTTTCTTT.

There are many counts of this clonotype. CDR3 residues: CASGTSGGATDTQYF. DNA of the CDR3: TGTGCCAGCGGTACTAGCGGGGGGGCCACAGATACGCAGTATTTT. The chain is built from TRBV27 and TRBJ2-3; TRBD2 aligns across 13 bases. The V gene's germline CDR1 is MNHEY and CDR2 SMNVEV (reference sequence). Trimming took 8 bases from V and 2 from J; bases not matched to a gene: 4. CDR3 length: 15 residues.

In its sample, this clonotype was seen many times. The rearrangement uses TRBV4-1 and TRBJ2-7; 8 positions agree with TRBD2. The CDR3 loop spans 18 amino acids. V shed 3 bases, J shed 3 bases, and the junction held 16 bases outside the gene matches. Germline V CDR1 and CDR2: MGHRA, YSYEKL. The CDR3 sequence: CASSHGREASGSFYEQYF. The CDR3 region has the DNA TGCGCCAGCAGCCATGGCCGTGAGGCTAGCGGGTCCTTCTACGAGCAGTACTTC.

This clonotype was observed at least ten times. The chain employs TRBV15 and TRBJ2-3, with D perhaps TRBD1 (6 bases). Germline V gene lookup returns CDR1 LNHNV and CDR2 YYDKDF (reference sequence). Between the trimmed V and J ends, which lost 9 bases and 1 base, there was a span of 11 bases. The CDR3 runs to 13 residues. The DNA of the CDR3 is TGTGCCACAAACAGGGCCCGCACAGATACGCAGTATTTT. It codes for CATNRARTDTQYF.

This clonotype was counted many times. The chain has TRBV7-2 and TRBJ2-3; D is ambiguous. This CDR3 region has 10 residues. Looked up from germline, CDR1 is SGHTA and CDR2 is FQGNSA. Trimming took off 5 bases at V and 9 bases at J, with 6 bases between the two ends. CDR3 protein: CASSGVTQYF. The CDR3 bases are TGTGCCAGCAGCGGGGTCACGCAGTATTTT. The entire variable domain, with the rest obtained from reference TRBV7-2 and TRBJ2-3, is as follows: GAGVSQSPSNKVTEKGKDVELRCDPISGHTALYWYRQSLGQGLEFLIYFQGNSAPDKSGLPSDRFSAERTGGSVSTLTIQRTQQEDSAVYLCASSGVTQYFGPGTRLTVL.

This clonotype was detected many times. CDR3 sequence reads: CASSFGVNYGYTF. CDR3 DNA: TGCGCCAGCAGCTTCGGGGTTAACTATGGCTACACCTTC. This sequence joins TRBV5-1 and TRBJ1-2; D is undetermined. The CDR3 has 13 amino acids. Germline V gives CDR1 SGHRS, CDR2 YFSETQ. V was cut by 2 bases and J by 1 base, with 6 bases left in between.

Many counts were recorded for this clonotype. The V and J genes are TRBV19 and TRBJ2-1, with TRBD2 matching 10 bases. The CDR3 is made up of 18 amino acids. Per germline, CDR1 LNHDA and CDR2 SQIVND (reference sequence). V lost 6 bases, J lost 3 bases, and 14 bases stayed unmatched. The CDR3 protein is CASRPQSGRAFNYNEQFF. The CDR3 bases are TGTGCCAGTAGGCCACAAAGCGGGAGGGCCTTTAACTACAATGAGCAGTTCTTC.

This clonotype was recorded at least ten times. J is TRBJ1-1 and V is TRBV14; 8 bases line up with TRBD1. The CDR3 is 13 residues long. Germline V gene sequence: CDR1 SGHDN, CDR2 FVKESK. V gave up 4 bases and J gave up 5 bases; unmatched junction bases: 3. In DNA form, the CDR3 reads TGTGCCAGCAGCCTTTACAGGGGGACTGAAGCTTTCTTT. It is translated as CASSLYRGTEAFF.

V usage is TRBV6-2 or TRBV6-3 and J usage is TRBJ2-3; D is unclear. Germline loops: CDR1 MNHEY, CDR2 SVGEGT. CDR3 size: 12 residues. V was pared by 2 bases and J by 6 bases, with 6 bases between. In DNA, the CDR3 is TGTGCCAGCAGTTACGGAGTGGATACGCAGTATTTT. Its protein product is CASSYGVDTQYF.

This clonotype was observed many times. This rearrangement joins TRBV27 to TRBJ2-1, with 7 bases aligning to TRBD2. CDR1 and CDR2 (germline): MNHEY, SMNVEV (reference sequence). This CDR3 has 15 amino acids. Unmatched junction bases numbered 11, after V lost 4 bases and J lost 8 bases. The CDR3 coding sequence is TGTGCCAGCAGTTCCGCTAGCGGACCTTTTTATGAGCAGTTCTTC. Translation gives CASSSASGPFYEQFF.

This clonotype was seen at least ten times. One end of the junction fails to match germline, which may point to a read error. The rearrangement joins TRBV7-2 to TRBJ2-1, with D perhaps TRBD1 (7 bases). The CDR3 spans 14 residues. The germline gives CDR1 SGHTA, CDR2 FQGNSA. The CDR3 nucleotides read TGTGCCGGCAGTCGGCCAGGGGGGTACAATGAGCAGTTCTTC. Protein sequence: CAGSRPGGYNEQFF.

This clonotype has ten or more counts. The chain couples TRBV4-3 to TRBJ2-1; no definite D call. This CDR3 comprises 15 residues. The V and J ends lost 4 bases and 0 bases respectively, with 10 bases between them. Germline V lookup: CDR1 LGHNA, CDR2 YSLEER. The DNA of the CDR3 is TGCGCCAGCAGCCTTGAGGTCGGCTCCTACAATGAGCAGTTCTTC. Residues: CASSLEVGSYNEQFF.

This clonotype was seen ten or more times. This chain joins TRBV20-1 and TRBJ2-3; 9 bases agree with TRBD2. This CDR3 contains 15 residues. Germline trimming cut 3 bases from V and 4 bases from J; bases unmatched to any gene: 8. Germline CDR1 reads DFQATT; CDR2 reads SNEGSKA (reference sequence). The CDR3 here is CSASLGREGPDTQYF. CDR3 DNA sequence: TGCAGTGCTAGCCTAGGGCGGGAGGGCCCAGATACGCAGTATTTT.

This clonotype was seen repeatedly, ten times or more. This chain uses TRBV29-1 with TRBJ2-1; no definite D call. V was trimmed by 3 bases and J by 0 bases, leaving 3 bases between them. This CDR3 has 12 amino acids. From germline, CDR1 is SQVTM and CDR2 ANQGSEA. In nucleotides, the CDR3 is TGCAGCGTTGACCTCTCCTACAATGAGCAGTTCTTC. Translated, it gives CSVDLSYNEQFF.

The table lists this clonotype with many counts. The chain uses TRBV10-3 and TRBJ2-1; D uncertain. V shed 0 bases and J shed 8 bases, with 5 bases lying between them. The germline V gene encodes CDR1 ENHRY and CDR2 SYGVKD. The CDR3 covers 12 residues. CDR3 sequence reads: CAISESGYEQFF. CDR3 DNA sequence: TGTGCCATCAGTGAGTCCGGCTATGAGCAGTTCTTC.

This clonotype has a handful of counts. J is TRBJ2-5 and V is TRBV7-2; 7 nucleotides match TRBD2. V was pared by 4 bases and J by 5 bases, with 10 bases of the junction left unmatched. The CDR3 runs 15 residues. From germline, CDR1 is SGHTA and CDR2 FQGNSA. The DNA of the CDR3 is TGTGCCAGCAGCTCCCCGGGACGGGGGGAGGAGACCCAGTACTTC. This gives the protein CASSSPGRGEETQYF.

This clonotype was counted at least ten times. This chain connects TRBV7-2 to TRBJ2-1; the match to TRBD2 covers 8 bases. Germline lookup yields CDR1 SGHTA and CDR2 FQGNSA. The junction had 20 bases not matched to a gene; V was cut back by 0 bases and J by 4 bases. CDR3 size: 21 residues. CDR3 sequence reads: CASSLALGWDPSGGPYNEQFF. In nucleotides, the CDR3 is TGTGCCAGCAGCTTAGCCCTTGGTTGGGACCCGTCGGGAGGGCCATACAATGAGCAGTTCTTC.